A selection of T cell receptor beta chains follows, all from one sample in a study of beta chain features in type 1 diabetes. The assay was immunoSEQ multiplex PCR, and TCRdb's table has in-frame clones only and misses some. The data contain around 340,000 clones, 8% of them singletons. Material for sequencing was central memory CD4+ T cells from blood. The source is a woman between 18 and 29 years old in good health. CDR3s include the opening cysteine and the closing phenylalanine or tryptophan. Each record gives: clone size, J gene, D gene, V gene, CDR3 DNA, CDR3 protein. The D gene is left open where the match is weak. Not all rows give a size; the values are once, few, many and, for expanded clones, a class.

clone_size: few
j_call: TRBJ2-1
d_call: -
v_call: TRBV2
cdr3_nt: TGTGCCAGCAGACTAGTGTCGCACAATGAGCAGTTCTTC
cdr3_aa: CASRLVSHNEQFF

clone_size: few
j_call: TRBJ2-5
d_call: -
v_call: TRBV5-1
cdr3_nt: TGCGCCAGCAGAACGCAAGAGACCCAGTACTTC
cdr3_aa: CASRTQETQYF

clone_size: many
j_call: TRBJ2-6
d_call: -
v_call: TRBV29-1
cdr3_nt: TGCAGCGTGGACCGCTCTGGGGCCAACGTCCTGACTTTC
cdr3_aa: CSVDRSGANVLTF

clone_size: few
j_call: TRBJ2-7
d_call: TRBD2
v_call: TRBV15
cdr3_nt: TGTGCCACCAGCATCAGGCTAGCGGGAGTCGCCGAGCAGTACTTC
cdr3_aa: CATSIRLAGVAEQYF

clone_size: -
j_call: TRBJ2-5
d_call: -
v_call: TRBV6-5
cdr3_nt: TGTGCCAGCAATGACGAGGGTTACTTC
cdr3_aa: CASNDEGYF

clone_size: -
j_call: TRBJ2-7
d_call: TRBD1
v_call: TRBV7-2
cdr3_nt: TGTGCCAGCAGCTTAGCCGCCGGGACAGGGTACGAGCAGTACTTC
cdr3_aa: CASSLAAGTGYEQYF

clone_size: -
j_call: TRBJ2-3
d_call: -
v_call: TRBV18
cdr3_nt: TGTGCCAGCTCACCAGGTTTGGGGACAGATACGCAGTATTTT
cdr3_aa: CASSPGLGTDTQYF

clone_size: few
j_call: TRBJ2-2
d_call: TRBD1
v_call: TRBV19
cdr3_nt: TGTGCCAGTAGTAACCCCTACAGGGGGCGGACCGGGGAGCTGTTTTTT
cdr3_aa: CASSNPYRGRTGELFF

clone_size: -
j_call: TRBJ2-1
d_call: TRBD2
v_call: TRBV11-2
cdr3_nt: TGTGCCAGCAGCTCAGTAGCGGGAGTCAATGAGCAGTTCTTC
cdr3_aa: CASSSVAGVNEQFF

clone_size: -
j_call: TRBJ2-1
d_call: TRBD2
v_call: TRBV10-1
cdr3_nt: TGCGCCAGCAGTGCAGGACTAGCGGGGAAGCATGAGCAGTTCTTC
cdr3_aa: CASSAGLAGKHEQFF

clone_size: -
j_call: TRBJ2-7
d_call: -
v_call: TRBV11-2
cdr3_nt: TGTGCCAGCAGCCTTACAACGGTCGAGCAGTACTTC
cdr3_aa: CASSLTTVEQYF

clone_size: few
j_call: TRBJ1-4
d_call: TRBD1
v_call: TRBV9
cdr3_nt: TGTGCCAGCAGCGTGGACAGGTTCGGTGAAAAACTGTTTTTT
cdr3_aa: CASSVDRFGEKLFF

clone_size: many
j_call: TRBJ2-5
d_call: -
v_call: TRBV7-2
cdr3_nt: TGTGCCAGCAGCTTAGGTGGCAGCGTCAAACGGGAGACCCAGTACTTC
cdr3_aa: CASSLGGSVKRETQYF

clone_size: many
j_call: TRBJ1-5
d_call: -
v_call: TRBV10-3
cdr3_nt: TGTGCCATCAGTGAGGGGCCGCCGAACTCGCCCCAGCATTTT
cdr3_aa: CAISEGPPNSPQHF

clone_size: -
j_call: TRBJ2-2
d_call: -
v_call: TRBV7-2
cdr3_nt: TGTGCCAGCAGCTTAGGGACGGTCACCGGGGAGCTGTTTTTT
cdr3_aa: CASSLGTVTGELFF

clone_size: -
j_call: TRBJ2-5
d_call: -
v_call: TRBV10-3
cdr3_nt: TGTGCCATCAGTCCCACAGGTGGGCAAGAGACCCAGTACTTC
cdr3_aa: CAISPTGGQETQYF

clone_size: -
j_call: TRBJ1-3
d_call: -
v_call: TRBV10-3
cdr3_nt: TGTGCCATCAGCGCAAGGGGGGTAGGAAACACCATATATTTT
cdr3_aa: CAISARGVGNTIYF

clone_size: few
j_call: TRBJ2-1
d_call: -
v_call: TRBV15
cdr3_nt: TGTGCCACCAGCAGACCGGGAATCTCCAATGAGCAGTTCTTC
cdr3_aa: CATSRPGISNEQFF

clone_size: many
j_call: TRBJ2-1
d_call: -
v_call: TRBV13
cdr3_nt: TGTGCCAGTACTAGAGCCGGGGGATACAATGAGCAGTTCTTC
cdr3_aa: CASTRAGGYNEQFF

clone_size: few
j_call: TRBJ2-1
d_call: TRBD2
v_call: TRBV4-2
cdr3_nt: TGTGCCAGCAGCCAAGAGCCTAGCGGGAGGTTCAATGAGCAGTTCTTC
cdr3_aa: CASSQEPSGRFNEQFF

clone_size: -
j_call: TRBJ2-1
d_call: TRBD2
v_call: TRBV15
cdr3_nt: TGTGCCACCAGCAGAGAACTAGCGGGAGAGCAGTTCTTC
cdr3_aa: CATSRELAGEQFF

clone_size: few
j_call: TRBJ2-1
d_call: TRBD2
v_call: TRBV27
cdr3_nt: TGTGCCAGCAGCCCCTTAGCGGGAGGCGCGAAGTTCTTC
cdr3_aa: CASSPLAGGAKFF

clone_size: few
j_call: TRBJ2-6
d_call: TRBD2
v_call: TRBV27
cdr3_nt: TGTGCCAGCAGTTTCTTTACCGGGAGGGCTGGGGCCAACGTCCTGACTTTC
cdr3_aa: CASSFFTGRAGANVLTF

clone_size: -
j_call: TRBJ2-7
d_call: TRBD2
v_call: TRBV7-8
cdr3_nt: TGTGCCAGCAGCCCAAAGAGACTAGCCGGGTCGGGTTCCTACGAGCAGTACTTC
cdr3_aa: CASSPKRLAGSGSYEQYF

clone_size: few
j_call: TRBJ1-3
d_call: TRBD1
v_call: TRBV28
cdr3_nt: TGTGCCAGCAGGCGGAGACAGGGACGTTGGGACACCATATATTTT
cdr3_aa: CASRRRQGRWDTIYF

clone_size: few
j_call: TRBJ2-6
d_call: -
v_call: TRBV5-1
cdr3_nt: TGCGCCAGCAGCTTGGTGTATTCGGGGGCTGGGGCCAACGTCCTGACTTTC
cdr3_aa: CASSLVYSGAGANVLTF

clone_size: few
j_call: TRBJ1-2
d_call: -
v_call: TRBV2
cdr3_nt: TGTGCCAGCAGGAGGGGGACTGCAGGGGACTATGGCTACACCTTC
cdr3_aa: CASRRGTAGDYGYTF

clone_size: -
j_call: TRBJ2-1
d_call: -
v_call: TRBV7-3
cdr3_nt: TGTGCCAGCAGCGCTGGTAACTCCTACAATGAGCAGTTCTTC
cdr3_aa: CASSAGNSYNEQFF

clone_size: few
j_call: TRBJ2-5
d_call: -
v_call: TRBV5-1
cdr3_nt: TGCGCCAGCAGCGGGAGGCTCTCAGAGACCCAGTACTTC
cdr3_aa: CASSGRLSETQYF

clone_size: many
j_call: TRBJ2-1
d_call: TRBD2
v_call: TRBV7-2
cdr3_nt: TGTGCCAGCAGCTCGACTAGCGGGAGTCATCATGAGCAGTTCTTC
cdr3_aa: CASSSTSGSHHEQFF

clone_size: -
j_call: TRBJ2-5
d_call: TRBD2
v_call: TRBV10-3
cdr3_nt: TGTGCCATCAGTGAGAACCCGGCTAGCGGGAAAGAGACCCAGTACTTC
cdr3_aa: CAISENPASGKETQYF

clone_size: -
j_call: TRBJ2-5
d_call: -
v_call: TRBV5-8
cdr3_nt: TGTGCCAGCTCACCGGCAGGGTCGGTTTTCAGAGAGACCCAGTACTTC
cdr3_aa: CASSPAGSVFRETQYF

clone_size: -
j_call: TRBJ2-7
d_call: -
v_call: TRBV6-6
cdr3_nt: TGTGCCAGCAGTTACTCTGCTGAGACCTACGAGCAGTACTTC
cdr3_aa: CASSYSAETYEQYF

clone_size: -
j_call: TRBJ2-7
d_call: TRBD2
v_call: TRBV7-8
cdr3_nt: TGTGCCAGCAGCCAGGGACTAGCGGGGCCCTACGAGCAGTACTTC
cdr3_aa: CASSQGLAGPYEQYF

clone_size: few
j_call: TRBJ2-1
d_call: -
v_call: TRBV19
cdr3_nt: TGTGCCACGAGGTCCAGGGCGGACAATGAGCAGTTCTTC
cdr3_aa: CATRSRADNEQFF

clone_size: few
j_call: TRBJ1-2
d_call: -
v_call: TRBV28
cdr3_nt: TGTGCCAGCAGTCCCGTCGGCCCTAACTATGGCTACACCTTC
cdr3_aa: CASSPVGPNYGYTF

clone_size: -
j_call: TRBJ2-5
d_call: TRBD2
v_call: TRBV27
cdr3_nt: TGTGCCAGCAGTTCCGGGACTAGCGGGGAGACCCAGTACTTC
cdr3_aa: CASSSGTSGETQYF

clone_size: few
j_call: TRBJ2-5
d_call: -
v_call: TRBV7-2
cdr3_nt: TGTGCCAGCAGCCCCAGCTATCGGGACACAGAGACCCAGTACTTC
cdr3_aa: CASSPSYRDTETQYF

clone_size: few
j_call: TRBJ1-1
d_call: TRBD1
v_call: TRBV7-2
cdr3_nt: TGTGCCAGCAGCAACGGGGACAGACGGAACACTGAAGCTTTCTTT
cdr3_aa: CASSNGDRRNTEAFF

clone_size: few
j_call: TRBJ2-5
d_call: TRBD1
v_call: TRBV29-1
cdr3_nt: TGCAGCGTCCGATCTTTGACAGGGGGGACCCAGTACTTC
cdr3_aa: CSVRSLTGGTQYF

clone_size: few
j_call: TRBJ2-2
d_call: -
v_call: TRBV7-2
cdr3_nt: TGTGCCAGCAGCTTAGCTAGCTTTCTTGACACCGGGGAGCTGTTTTTT
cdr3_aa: CASSLASFLDTGELFF

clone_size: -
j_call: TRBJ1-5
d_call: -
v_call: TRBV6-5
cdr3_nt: TGTGCCAGCAGTTACTCTGAGGGCCCCCAGCATTTT
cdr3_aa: CASSYSEGPQHF

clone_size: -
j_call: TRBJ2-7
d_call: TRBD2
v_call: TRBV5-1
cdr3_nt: TGCGCCTCCAGGGAAGGGACTAGCCTTTACTACGAGCAGTACTTC
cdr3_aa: CASREGTSLYYEQYF

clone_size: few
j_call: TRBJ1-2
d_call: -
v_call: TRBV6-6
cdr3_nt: TGTGCCAGCAGTTACTCCTCACAGGGAGCATTCTATGGCTACACCTTC
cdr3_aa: CASSYSSQGAFYGYTF

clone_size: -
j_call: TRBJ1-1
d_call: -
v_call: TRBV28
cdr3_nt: TGTGCCAGCACCCAGGGACACCTGAACACTGAAGCTTTCTTT
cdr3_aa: CASTQGHLNTEAFF

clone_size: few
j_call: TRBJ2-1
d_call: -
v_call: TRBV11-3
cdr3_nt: TGTGCCAGCAGCTTAAGGGGGACTAACAACAATGAGCAGTTCTTC
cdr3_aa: CASSLRGTNNNEQFF

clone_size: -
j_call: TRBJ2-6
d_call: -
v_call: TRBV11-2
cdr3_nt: TGTGCCAGCAGCTTAGCTAGAGCTGAAGTGGTCCTGACTTTC
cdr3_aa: CASSLARAEVVLTF

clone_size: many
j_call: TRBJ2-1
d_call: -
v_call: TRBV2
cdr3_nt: TGTGCCAGCAGTAGGTACAATGAGCAGTTCTTC
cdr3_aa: CASSRYNEQFF

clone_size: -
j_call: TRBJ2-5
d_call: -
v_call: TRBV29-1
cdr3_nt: TGCAGCGTTGCGCGGGACAGACAGGCCCAGTACTTC
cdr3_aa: CSVARDRQAQYF

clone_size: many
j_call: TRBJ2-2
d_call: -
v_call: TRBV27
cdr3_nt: TGTGCCAGCAGTTTACAGTCCGCTCTTGCCGGGGAGCTGTTTTTT
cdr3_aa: CASSLQSALAGELFF

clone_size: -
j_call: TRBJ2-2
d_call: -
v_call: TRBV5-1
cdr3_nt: TGCGCCAGCAGCTTGGATTTTGCCGGGGAGCTGTTTTTT
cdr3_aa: CASSLDFAGELFF

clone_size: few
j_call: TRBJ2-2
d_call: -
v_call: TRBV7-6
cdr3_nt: TGTGCCAGCAGCTTGATGGCTAGCGATAAGGCCGGGGAGCTGTTTTTT
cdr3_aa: CASSLMASDKAGELFF

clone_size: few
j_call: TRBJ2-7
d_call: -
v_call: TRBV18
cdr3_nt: TGTGCCAGCTCACCAGGGACATCTTACGAGCAGTACTTC
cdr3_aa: CASSPGTSYEQYF

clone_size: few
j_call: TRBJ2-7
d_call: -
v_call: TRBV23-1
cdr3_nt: TGCGCCAGCAGTCAATCGCCCGTGGGTGGCCCGGGGAGCTCCTACGAGCAGTACTTC
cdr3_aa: CASSQSPVGGPGSSYEQYF

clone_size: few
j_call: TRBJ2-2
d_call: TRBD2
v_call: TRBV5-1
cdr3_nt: TGCGCCAGCAGCTTGGCCCCTAGCGGGGCCAAGGGCGGGGAGCTGTTTTTT
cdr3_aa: CASSLAPSGAKGGELFF

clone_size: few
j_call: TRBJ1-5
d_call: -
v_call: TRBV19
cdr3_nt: TGTGCCAGTAGTACAATACAGGGAGACGGTCAGCCCCAGCATTTT
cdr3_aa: CASSTIQGDGQPQHF

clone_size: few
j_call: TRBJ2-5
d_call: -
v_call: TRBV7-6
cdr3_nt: TGTGCCAGCAGCTTAGACAGGGTTGAGACCCAGTACTTC
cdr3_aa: CASSLDRVETQYF

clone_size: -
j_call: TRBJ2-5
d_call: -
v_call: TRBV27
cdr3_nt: TGTGCCAGCAGTTTAAGCTCCGGGCCCCCGCAAGAGACCCAGTACTTC
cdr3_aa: CASSLSSGPPQETQYF

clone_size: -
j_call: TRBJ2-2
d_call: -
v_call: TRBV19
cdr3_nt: TGTGCCAGTAGGACAGAGAACGCGAACACCGGGGAGCTGTTTTTT
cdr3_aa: CASRTENANTGELFF